The rows below give T cell receptor beta chains drawn from one sample of a study of T cells after yellow fever vaccination. From the 5' RACE reads, TCRdb called clonotypes with MiXCR, one entry per CDR3 protein. Among hundreds of thousands of distinct CDR3 sequences listed, around an eighth were seen once. The sample here was PBMCs, taken on the day of the yellow fever booster vaccination. The receptors here all came from a young man who received the YFV17D yellow fever vaccine. CDR3s include the opening cysteine and the closing phenylalanine or tryptophan. The order of the fields is D gene, V gene, J gene, clone size, CDR3 DNA, CDR3 protein. The D gene is left open where the match is weak. Size tells how often a clone was seen (once, few, many) or the class of an expanded clone, and some rows leave it out.

>TRBD2|TRBV2|TRBJ2-1|few
TGTGCCAGCAGTGAGTGGGCCGGGAGGGCCTCCTACAATGAGCAGTTCTTC
CASSEWAGRASYNEQFF
>-|TRBV27|TRBJ2-6|once
TGTGCCAGCAGTCGGGAATACTCTGGGGCCAACGTCCTGACTTTC
CASSREYSGANVLTF
>-|TRBV5-1|TRBJ2-5|-
TGCGCCAGCAGCTTGGAGTGGGCCTCAGGAGGAGAGACCCAGTACTTC
CASSLEWASGGETQYF
>-|TRBV5-1|TRBJ2-7|-
TGCGCCAGCAGCGGGGGCGGGACCACCTACGAGCAGTACTTC
CASSGGGTTYEQYF
>-|TRBV29-1|TRBJ2-7|-
TGCAGCGTGCTGCAGGGGACCTACGAGCAGTACTTC
CSVLQGTYEQYF
>-|TRBV18|TRBJ2-3|-
TGTGCCAGCTCGTCTCCGGGAGCTGCTACGCAGTATTTT
CASSSPGAATQYF
>TRBD1|TRBV7-9|TRBJ1-2|few
TGTGCCAGCAGCTTAAGGGACAGAGATAACTATGGCTACACCTTC
CASSLRDRDNYGYTF
>-|TRBV3-1|TRBJ2-7|-
TGTGCCAGCAGTTCGACGCCACCTACCTACGAGCAGTACTTC
CASSSTPPTYEQYF
>-|TRBV12-3/TRBV12-4|TRBJ2-5|many
TGTGCCAGCACCACCGGCGGAGAGACCCAGTACTTC
CASTTGGETQYF
>TRBD2|TRBV7-8|TRBJ2-1|many
TGTGCCAGCAGCTCGACTAGCGGGGGATACAATGAGCAGTTCTTC
CASSSTSGGYNEQFF
>-|TRBV6-5|TRBJ2-2|few
TGTGCCAGCAGTTACGGGACAACCCTCAGGAACGGGGAGCTGTTTTTT
CASSYGTTLRNGELFF
>-|TRBV28|TRBJ1-5|few
TGTGCCAGCAGTTACAGGGAAATCAATCAGCCCCAGCATTTT
CASSYREINQPQHF
>TRBD1|TRBV5-1|TRBJ2-7|few
TGTGCCAGCAGCTTAGAGGGGGCCTCCTACGAGCAGTACTTC
CASSLEGASYEQYF
>-|TRBV6-1|TRBJ1-5|-
TGTGCCAGCAGAGGACTGGGAGGGAGCAATCAGCCCCAGCATTTT
CASRGLGGSNQPQHF
>-|TRBV7-8|TRBJ2-1|few
TGTGCCAGCAGCAGACGGGACTTTAGTCGCGATGAGCAGTTCTTC
CASSRRDFSRDEQFF
>-|TRBV24-1|TRBJ1-5|many
TGTGCCACCAGTGAGGGGGGGGCTAGCAATCAGCCCCAGCATTTT
CATSEGGASNQPQHF
>-|TRBV7-8|TRBJ2-3|few
TGTGCCAGCAGCTTAGTCAGAAGTCTTTTCACAGATACGCAGTATTTT
CASSLVRSLFTDTQYF
>-|TRBV6-5|TRBJ2-1|-
TGTGCCAGCAGTTTTGACCGGACGGGTACCTACAATGAGCAGTTCTTC
CASSFDRTGTYNEQFF
>-|TRBV2|TRBJ2-7|few
TGTGCCAGCAGAGCCTGGGCCGAGCAGTACTTC
CASRAWAEQYF
>-|TRBV5-6|TRBJ2-3|few
TGTGCCAGCACCACTGAAACCATCACAGATACGCAGTATTTT
CASTTETITDTQYF
>-|TRBV28|TRBJ1-1|-
TGTGCCAGCAGTCCCGGGAGACTGAACACTGAAGCTTTCTTT
CASSPGRLNTEAFF
>-|TRBV15|TRBJ2-1|many
TGTGCCACCAGCAGAGGGGCAGGCTCCTACAATGAGCAGTTCTTC
CATSRGAGSYNEQFF
>TRBD1|TRBV29-1|TRBJ2-1|few
TGCAGCGGGACAGGGGGCTCCTACAATGAGCAGTTCTTC
CSGTGGSYNEQFF
>-|TRBV20-1|TRBJ2-5|-
TGCAGTGCTAGGGCCGAGAAGGCCGGAGAGACCCAGTACTTC
CSARAEKAGETQYF
>-|TRBV29-1|TRBJ1-5|few
TGCAGCACCGGAGGAGGGGGCAATCAGCCCCAGCATTTT
CSTGGGGNQPQHF
>-|TRBV5-1|TRBJ1-1|few
TGCGCCAGCAGAAAGGGGTGGGAGGACACTGAAGCTTTCTTT
CASRKGWEDTEAFF
>TRBD2|TRBV7-8|TRBJ2-1|-
TGTGCCAGCAGCTTAAGGCAGAGGACTAGCCGCTACAATGAGCAGTTCTTC
CASSLRQRTSRYNEQFF
>TRBD2|TRBV24-1|TRBJ2-3|few
TGTGCCACCAGTGATTTCAGGGGAACTAGCGGGAGACGAAGAGATACGCAGTATTTT
CATSDFRGTSGRRRDTQYF
>TRBD2|TRBV20-1|TRBJ2-7|once
TGCAGTCCCCAACTAGCGGGAGACTACGAGCAGTACTTC
CSPQLAGDYEQYF
>-|TRBV27|TRBJ2-4|-
TGTGCCAGCAGTCCGGACGCCAGGGTGGGAAACATTCAGTACTTC
CASSPDARVGNIQYF
>-|TRBV3-1|TRBJ1-2|-
TGTGCCAGCAGCCAAGGCATCCACAGCGGCTATGGCTACACCTTC
CASSQGIHSGYGYTF
>-|TRBV7-3|TRBJ1-1|-
TGTGCCAGCAGCTTAGAAAGCGGGATAGGGGAAGCTTTCTTT
CASSLESGIGEAFF
>TRBD2|TRBV7-2|TRBJ2-5|-
TGTGCCAGCAGCTTAGTTGCCGCTAGCGGCCAAGAGACCCAGTACTTC
CASSLVAASGQETQYF